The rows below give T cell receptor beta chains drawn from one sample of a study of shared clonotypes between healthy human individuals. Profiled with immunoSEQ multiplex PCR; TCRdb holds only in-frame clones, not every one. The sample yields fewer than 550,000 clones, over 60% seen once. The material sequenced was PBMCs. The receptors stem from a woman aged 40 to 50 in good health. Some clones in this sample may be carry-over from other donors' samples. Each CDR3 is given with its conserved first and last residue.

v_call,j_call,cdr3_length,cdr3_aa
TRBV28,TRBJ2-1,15,CASRSWGGAYNEQFF
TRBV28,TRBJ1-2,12,CASSPDSYGYTF
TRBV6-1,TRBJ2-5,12,CASSDTAETQYF
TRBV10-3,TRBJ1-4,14,CAISRDRGDEKLFF
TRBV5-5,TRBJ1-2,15,CASSAGTGYGYGYTF
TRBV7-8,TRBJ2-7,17,CASSLARVAGSPYEQYF
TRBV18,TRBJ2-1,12,CASSPFGQGEFF
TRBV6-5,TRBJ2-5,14,CASSLAGGEETQYF
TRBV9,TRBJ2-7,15,CASSVGTSGSHEQYF
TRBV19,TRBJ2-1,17,CASSIDFGAGNADEQFF
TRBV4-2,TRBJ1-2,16,CASSPTPGQGGSGYTF
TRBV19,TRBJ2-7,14,CASSIKMGPYEQYF
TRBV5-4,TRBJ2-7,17,CASSPQQIAYSSYEQYF
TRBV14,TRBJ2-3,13,CASSPTIADTQYF
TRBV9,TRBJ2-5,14,CASSAGQAQETQYF
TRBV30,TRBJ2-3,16,CAWSKGGTSGIDTQYF
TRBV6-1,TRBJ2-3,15,CASRWDRGRGDTQYF
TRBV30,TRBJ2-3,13,CAWNQGEADTQYF
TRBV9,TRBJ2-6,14,CASSVPPLANVLTF
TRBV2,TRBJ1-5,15,CASTRNRGGDLPQHF
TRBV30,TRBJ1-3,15,CAWALRRFSGNTIYF
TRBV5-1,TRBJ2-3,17,CASSEGTSGTGADTQYF
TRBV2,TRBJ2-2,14,CASRGQVDTGELFF
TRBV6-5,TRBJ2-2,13,CASRPDRVGELFF
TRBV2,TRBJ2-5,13,CASGRVYQETQYF
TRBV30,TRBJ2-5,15,CAWRRGGGPQETQYF
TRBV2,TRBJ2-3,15,CASSEAAGLADTQYF
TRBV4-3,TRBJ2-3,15,CASSQAGGSTDTQYF
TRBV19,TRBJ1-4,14,CASSKRENNEKLFF
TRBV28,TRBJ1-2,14,CASSFPGEYYGYTF
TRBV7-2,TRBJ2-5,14,CASSLVGQNRAQYF
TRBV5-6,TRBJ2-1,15,CASSWTGAPYNEQFF